These 10 T cell receptor beta chains were sequenced from one sample in a study of sequential checkpoint blockade in melanoma. Sample treatment: randomized to nivolumab then ipilimumab (arm A) or the reverse (arm B). Assay: immunoSEQ multiplex PCR; the TCRdb copy retains only in-frame clones and omits some. The data show fewer than 15,000 clones, with roughly 86% seen just once and around a quarter held by the top ten. Sequencing was performed on CD8+ T cells sorted from blood (inferred from file names), taken from a patient given nivolumab and ipilimumab in sequence. All receptors come from a human donor with melanoma.

This chain joins TRBV6-5 and TRBJ1-2, with 7 nucleotides matching TRBD1. Germline V CDR1 and CDR2: MNHEY, SVGAGI. V was clipped by 3 bases and J by 4 bases; unmatched bases: 11. The CDR3 extends over 16 amino acids. The CDR3 nucleotides are TGTGCCAGCAGTTATAGCAACCGGGACAGCATCTATGGCTACACCTTC. It codes for CASSYSNRDSIYGYTF.

The V call is TRBV28, the J call TRBJ1-3; D is unresolved. The germline V and J ends were trimmed by 5 bases and 4 bases, with 12 bases remaining between them. Germline V gene lookup returns CDR1 MDHEN and CDR2 SYDVKM. The CDR3 loop spans 14 amino acids. In nucleotides, the CDR3 is TGTGCCAGCAGTCGACCGGGAGAAGGAAACACCATATATTTT. It specifies CASSRPGEGNTIYF.

The gene calls are TRBV27 and TRBJ2-7; 11 positions agree with TRBD1. CDR3 length equals 15 residues. The germline CDR1 and CDR2 sequences are MNHEY and SMNVEV (reference sequence). The V gene end was trimmed by 2 bases and the J gene end by 3 bases; junction bases not matched to a gene: 3. The CDR3 DNA reads TGTGCCAGCAGTTTACTCGGGACAGGGGGCTACGAGCAGTACTTC. It codes for CASSLLGTGGYEQYF.

The chain has TRBV5-1 and TRBJ2-7; TRBD2 aligns across 12 bases. The V gene end was trimmed by 3 bases and the J gene end by 1 base; junction bases not matched to a gene: 2. The CDR3 extends over 15 amino acids. Germline V gives CDR1 SGHRS, CDR2 YFSETQ. CDR3 DNA sequence: TGCGCCAGCAGCTCAACTAGCGGGGGGTCCTACGAGCAGTACTTC. Its translation is CASSSTSGGSYEQYF.

The chain has TRBV6-1 and TRBJ2-1, with TRBD1 identical over 10 bases. V was clipped by 5 bases and J by 8 bases; unmatched bases: 9. Germline values: CDR1 MNHNS, CDR2 SASEGT. The CDR3 loop spans 15 amino acids. CDR3 amino acids: CASSLPGQGFDEQFF. CDR3 DNA: TGTGCCAGCAGTCTCCCGGGACAGGGGTTTGATGAGCAGTTCTTC.

CDR3 in DNA: TGTGCCAGCGAAAGCGCGAAAAGCTATGGCTACACCTTC. Its translation is CASESAKSYGYTF. This chain links TRBV9 with TRBJ1-2; D gene ambiguous. Deletions cut 7 bases from V and 4 bases from J, with 14 bases between. This CDR3 contains 13 residues. CDR1 and CDR2 from the germline V gene are SGDLS and YYNGEE. Complete variable domain (other parts from reference TRBV9 and TRBJ1-2): DSGVTQTPKHLITATGQRVTLRCSPRSGDLSVYWYQQSLDQGLQFLIQYYNGEERAKGNILERFSAQQFPDLHSELNLSSLELGDSALYFCASESAKSYGYTFGSGTRLTVV.

The chain uses TRBV19 and TRBJ1-5; possibly TRBD1 for D (6 bases). Trimming took off 8 bases at V and 4 bases at J, with 12 bases between the two ends. The CDR3 extends over 13 amino acids. Germline V gives CDR1 LNHDA, CDR2 SQIVND (reference sequence). The CDR3 DNA reads as TGTGCCAGTCACCAAGGGACAAATCAGCCCCAGCATTTT. This sequence encodes CASHQGTNQPQHF.

V and J are TRBV27 and TRBJ2-7; maybe TRBD2 (6 bases). Germline V gene data show CDR1 as MNHEY and CDR2 as SMNVEV (reference sequence). Trimming removed 5 bases from V and 3 bases from J, with 14 bases in between. The CDR3 is 14 amino acids. CDR3 nucleotides: TGTGCCAGCAGTGAGGGGAGGATCTACTACGAGCAGTACTTC. Amino acids: CASSEGRIYYEQYF.

The rearrangement uses TRBV6-6 and TRBJ1-5; D may be TRBD1 (5 bases). The V gene's germline CDR1 is MNHNY and CDR2 SVGAGI (reference sequence). The CDR3 sequence is 15 residues long. The V end was cut by 4 bases, the J end by 2 bases, with 12 bases between. Here the CDR3 reads CASSSQGWGNQPQHF. DNA of the CDR3: TGTGCCAGCAGTTCGCAGGGTTGGGGCAATCAGCCCCAGCATTTT.

The chain combines TRBV18 with TRBJ2-7; tentatively, D is TRBD2 (7 bases). CDR1 KGHSH and CDR2 LQKENI come from the germline V gene. V was trimmed by 2 bases and J by 4 bases, leaving 18 bases between them. The length of the CDR3 is 16 residues. CDR3 protein: CASSPKAGGGVYEQYF. The CDR3 DNA is TGTGCCAGCTCACCAAAGGCGGGCGGGGGCGTTTACGAGCAGTACTTC.